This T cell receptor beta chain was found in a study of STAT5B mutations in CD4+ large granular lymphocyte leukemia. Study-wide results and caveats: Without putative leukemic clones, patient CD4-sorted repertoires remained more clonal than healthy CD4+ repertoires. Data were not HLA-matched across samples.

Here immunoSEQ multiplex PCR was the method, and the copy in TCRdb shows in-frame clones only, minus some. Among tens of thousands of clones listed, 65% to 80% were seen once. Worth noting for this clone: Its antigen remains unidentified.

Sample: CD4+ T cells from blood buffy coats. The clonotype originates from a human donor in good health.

As DNA, the CDR3 is TGTGCCACCAGCAGAAAAAGGGGACTAGCGGGGGGGCCTGTCGGGGAGCTGTTTTTT. Protein sequence: CATSRKRGLAGGPVGELFF. The chain combines TRBV15 with TRBJ2-2, with TRBD2 matching 16 bases. The length of the CDR3 is 19 residues. CDR1 and CDR2 (germline): LNHNV, YYDKDF (reference sequence). V gave up 2 bases and J gave up 7 bases; unmatched junction bases: 10.